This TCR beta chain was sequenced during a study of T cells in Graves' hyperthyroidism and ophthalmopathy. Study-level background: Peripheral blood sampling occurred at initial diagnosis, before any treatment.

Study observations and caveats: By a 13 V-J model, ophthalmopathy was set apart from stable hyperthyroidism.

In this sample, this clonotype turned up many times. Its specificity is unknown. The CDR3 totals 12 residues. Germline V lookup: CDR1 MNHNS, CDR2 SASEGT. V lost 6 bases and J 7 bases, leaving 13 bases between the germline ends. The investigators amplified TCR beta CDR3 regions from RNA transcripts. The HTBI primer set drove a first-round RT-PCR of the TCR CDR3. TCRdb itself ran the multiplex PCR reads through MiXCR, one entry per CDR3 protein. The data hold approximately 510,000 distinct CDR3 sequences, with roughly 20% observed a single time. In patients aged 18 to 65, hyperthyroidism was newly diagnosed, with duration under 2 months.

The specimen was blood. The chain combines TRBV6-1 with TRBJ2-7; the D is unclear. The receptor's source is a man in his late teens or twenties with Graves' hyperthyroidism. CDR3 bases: TGTGCCAGCAGGACCGGACCGGTGGAGCAGTACTTC. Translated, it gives CASRTGPVEQYF.